This T cell receptor (beta chain) was sequenced for a study of T cells after yellow fever vaccination. Study findings and constraints: Although most clonotypes did not, a small share appeared in both CD4 and CD8 compartments. Repertoires obtained by FACS sorting could include abundant clonotypes that entered as contaminants from the bulk population.

In making TCR cDNA, 5'RACE template switching added a universal primer site and UMIs to it. TCRdb re-analysed the 5' RACE reads in MiXCR, keeping a single row per CDR3 protein. The data contain about 73,000 distinct CDR3 sequences, around 7% of them singletons. The CDR3 loop spans 13 amino acids. Trimming stripped 1 base from V and 10 bases from J, with 13 bases between. CDR1 and CDR2 (germline): KGHDR, SFDVKD. This clonotype was detected a few times. Its matching antigen is unknown. The starting material was CD8+ T cells sorted from PBMCs, obtained on the day of the yellow fever booster vaccination. V usage is TRBV24-1 and J usage is TRBJ2-7; unclear D gene. This TCR was sampled from a man aged 25 to 45 who received the YFV17D yellow fever vaccine. CDR3: CATSDFLSRRQYF. CDR3 nucleotides: TGTGCCACCAGTGATTTCCTCAGTAGAAGACAGTACTTC.